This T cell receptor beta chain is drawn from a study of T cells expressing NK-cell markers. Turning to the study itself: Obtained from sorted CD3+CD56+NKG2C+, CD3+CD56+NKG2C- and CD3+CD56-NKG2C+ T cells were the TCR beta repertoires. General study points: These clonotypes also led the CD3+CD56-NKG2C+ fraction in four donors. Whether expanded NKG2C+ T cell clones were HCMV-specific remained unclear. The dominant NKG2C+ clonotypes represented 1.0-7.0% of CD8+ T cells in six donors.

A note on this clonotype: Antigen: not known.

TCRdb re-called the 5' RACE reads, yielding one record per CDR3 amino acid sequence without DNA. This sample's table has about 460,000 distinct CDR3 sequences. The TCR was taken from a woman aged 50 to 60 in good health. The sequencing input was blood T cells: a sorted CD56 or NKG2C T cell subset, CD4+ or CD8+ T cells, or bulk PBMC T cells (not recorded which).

CDR3 region: CASSNSYGGQGGETQYF. The rearrangement links TRBV27 to TRBJ2-5; TCRdb designates TRBD1, a call that cannot be tested without DNA. The CDR3 runs 17 residues. The V gene's germline CDR1 is MNHEY and CDR2 SMNVEV (reference sequence).